Listed here is a single TCR beta chain. The junction and the germline gene differ at one end; a read error may be behind it. The record originates from a study of blood T cell repertoires in COVID-19. Study summary: Sites in the United States, Italy and Spain provided acute and convalescent COVID-19 samples.

In germline, CDR1 is SSHAT, CDR2 FNYEAQ (reference sequence). CDR3 length: 17 residues. Under the authors' procedure: Estimated nucleated cell counts came from reference gene primer amplification. Repertoires were generated with immunoSEQ multiplex PCR, while TCRdb's copy carries only in-frame clones and drops some. The DNA gave D and trimming, while V, J and clone size come from that table. There are about 150,000 clones in the sample; approximately 88% occur only once, and roughly a tenth lies in the top ten. The chain has TRBV7-7 and TRBJ2-2, with 14 bases matching TRBD2. The sequenced material came from peripheral blood. This receptor was obtained from a man aged 55 to 70 with active or convalescent COVID-19. This CDR3 reads CASSSTSGRVSTGELFF. The CDR3 DNA follows: TGTGCTAGCAGCTCGACTAGCGGGAGGGTCAGCACCGGGGAGCTGTTTTTT.